The rows below give T cell receptor beta chains drawn from one sample of a study of identical twins. TCRdb called the 5' RACE reads again in MiXCR, with one record for every CDR3 protein. The sample lists some 96,000 distinct CDR3 sequences; about 6.1% were seen once. The sample comprised memory T cells sorted from blood. Receptors were obtained from a woman aged 45-59 years in good health. Each CDR3 is given with its conserved first and last residue. A D gene is named only where the DNA matches it firmly. Size is omitted from some rows. Given values are once, few, many or a class for expanded clones.

j_call clone_size v_call d_call cdr3_nt cdr3_aa
TRBJ2-1 few TRBV11-2 . TGTGCCAGCAGCCCTTGGGGGTCGAATGAGCAGTTCTTC CASSPWGSNEQFF
TRBJ2-1 many TRBV12-3/TRBV12-4 . TGTGCCAGCAGTCGGACCGGGCTCCCCAATGAGCAGTTCTTC CASSRTGLPNEQFF
TRBJ1-1 many TRBV7-9 . TGTGCCAGCAGCGTACAGGATTCTGAAGCTTTCTTT CASSVQDSEAFF
TRBJ2-7 many TRBV3-1 . TGTGCCAGCAGCCAGATTAGGGCACCTACCTACGAGCAGTACTTC CASSQIRAPTYEQYF
TRBJ2-3 few TRBV7-2 TRBD2 TGTGCCAGCAGCTCTCCAGCGGGAATGTCAGATACGCAGTATTTT CASSSPAGMSDTQYF
TRBJ2-2 many TRBV29-1 . TGCAGCGTCTCCAACCTAGCTTTCACCGGGGAGCTGTTTTTT CSVSNLAFTGELFF
TRBJ1-1 many TRBV18 . TGTGCCAGCTCGCTACTTGGGGAAAACACTGAAGCTTTCTTT CASSLLGENTEAFF
TRBJ2-3 many TRBV6-2/TRBV6-3 TRBD2 TGTGCCAGCACAATACCCGGACTAGCAGCCGGCATGGATACGCAGTATTTT CASTIPGLAAGMDTQYF
TRBJ2-7 . TRBV19 TRBD2 TGTGCCAGTAGTATTTCGGCGGGAGGCTACGAGCAGTACTTC CASSISAGGYEQYF
TRBJ2-5 many TRBV11-2 . TGTGCCAGCAGCTTAGATCTAGGGACCCAGTACTTC CASSLDLGTQYF
TRBJ2-3 many TRBV20-1 TRBD2 TGCAGTGCTAGAGATCTCGGAGCGGGGAACACAGATACGCAGTATTTT CSARDLGAGNTDTQYF
TRBJ1-3 few TRBV5-5 . TGTGCCAGCAGCGAGGGACCATTCTCTGGAAACACCATATATTTT CASSEGPFSGNTIYF
TRBJ1-4 many TRBV3-1 . TGTGCCAGCAGCCTGACAGCGGGCCCGGGCGAAAAACTGTTTTTT CASSLTAGPGEKLFF
TRBJ1-4 few TRBV18 . TGTGCCAGCTCACCACAGGAGGGGGAAAAACTGTTTTTT CASSPQEGEKLFF
TRBJ1-1 many TRBV5-1 . TGCGCCAGCAGCAAAGGAGATCTGAACACTGAAGCTTTCTTT CASSKGDLNTEAFF
TRBJ2-1 many TRBV20-1 TRBD2 TGCAGAGCGACTAGCGGGCCCTACAATGAGCAGTTCTTC CRATSGPYNEQFF
TRBJ2-3 many TRBV4-1 TRBD2 TGCGCCAGCAGCCGAGAGGGACTAGTTGGAGATACGCAGTATTTT CASSREGLVGDTQYF
TRBJ2-1 many TRBV6-1 TRBD1 TGTGCCAGCAGTGATACAGGGGGCGCCTACAATGAGCAGTTCTTC CASSDTGGAYNEQFF
TRBJ1-6 . TRBV19 . TGTGCCAGTAGTATAGACAGGGTGCCGAATTCACCCCTCCACTTT CASSIDRVPNSPLHF
TRBJ2-7 . TRBV11-2 TRBD2 TGTGCCAGCAGCTTCCCCGGGACTAGCGGTAGCGAGCAGTACTTC CASSFPGTSGSEQYF
TRBJ1-3 many TRBV4-1 . TGCGCCAGCTACCTTCGGGATAACTTTCTCTCTGGAAACACCATATATTTT CASYLRDNFLSGNTIYF
TRBJ2-4 many TRBV30 TRBD1 TGTGCCTGGGGGACAGCGAAAAACATTCAGTACTTC CAWGTAKNIQYF
TRBJ1-1 few TRBV6-1 . TGTGCCAGCAGACAGGCAAACACTGAAGCTTTCTTT CASRQANTEAFF
TRBJ2-3 many TRBV9 . TGTGCCAGCAGCGTCGACCAGGGTGGTACGCAGTATTTT CASSVDQGGTQYF
TRBJ2-5 few TRBV7-6 . TGTGCCAGCAGCTCAGGACCTAGCGCCCGAGAGACCCAGTACTTC CASSSGPSARETQYF
TRBJ2-2 many TRBV12-3/TRBV12-4 . TGTGCCAGCAGTTTTTCGACAATCCCCGGGGAGCTGTTTTTT CASSFSTIPGELFF
TRBJ1-1 few TRBV25-1 . TGTGCCAGCAGCACGGGCGTGAACACTGAAGCTTTCTTT CASSTGVNTEAFF
TRBJ1-2 many TRBV4-1 . TGCGCCAGCAGCCAACCGGGGAGGGGTATAGGCTACACCTTC CASSQPGRGIGYTF
TRBJ2-1 many TRBV7-2 TRBD2 TGTGCCAGCACCCCTCGGGCGGGAGGGTACAATGAGCAGTTCTTC CASTPRAGGYNEQFF
TRBJ2-1 . TRBV5-4 . TGTGCCAGCAGCTACCCGGGACGGCCCCAAGAGCAGTTCTTC CASSYPGRPQEQFF
TRBJ2-1 . TRBV12-5 . TGTGCTAGTGGTTTGGGGGAAAGCTCTTCCCAGCAGTTCTTC CASGLGESSSQQFF
TRBJ2-5 many TRBV24-1 . TGTGCCACCAGTGATTTGGCTAGCGACCAAGAGACCCAGTACTTC CATSDLASDQETQYF
TRBJ2-3 many TRBV20-1 . TGCAGTGCTAGAGACGACTGGGTCACAGATACGCAGTATTTT CSARDDWVTDTQYF
TRBJ1-1 few TRBV27 . TGTGCCAGCAGTTTGGAAGGTCTGCGGTCTGAAGCTTTCTTT CASSLEGLRSEAFF
TRBJ2-7 many TRBV5-1 TRBD1 TGCGCCAGCAGCTTGGGCCAGGGGGCCCTCGGACCCTACGAGCAGTACTTC CASSLGQGALGPYEQYF
TRBJ2-7 few TRBV27 . TGTGCCACCCGTGAGAGGGTACGGGGACCCTACGAGCAGTACTTC CATRERVRGPYEQYF
TRBJ2-5 few TRBV6-1 . TGTGCCAGCAGTGAATATCAGGGGCAACAAGAGACCCAGTACTTC CASSEYQGQQETQYF
TRBJ1-1 many TRBV6-1 . TGTGCCAGCAGGGACATTAACATGAACACTGAAGCTTTCTTT CASRDINMNTEAFF
TRBJ1-1 many TRBV20-1 . TGCAGTCTACTGGACAGAATGAACACTGAAGCTTTCTTT CSLLDRMNTEAFF
TRBJ1-5 . TRBV15 . TGTGCCACCAGCAGATTTATCAGGGTGGGCAATCAGCCCCAGCATTTT CATSRFIRVGNQPQHF
TRBJ2-5 many TRBV20-1 TRBD2 TGCAGTGCTAGGGGGACTAGCGGGACTGAGACCCAGTACTTC CSARGTSGTETQYF
TRBJ1-5 many TRBV27 . TGTGCCAGCAGTTTAGTGGGGCGCCGGGACCAGCCCCAGCATTTT CASSLVGRRDQPQHF
TRBJ2-7 many TRBV30 . TGTGCCTGGAAGGCTACCTACGAGCAGTACTTC CAWKATYEQYF
TRBJ2-1 few TRBV20-1 . TGCAGTGCTAGCTTAGGTTGGGTTAACGACAATGAGCAGTTCTTC CSASLGWVNDNEQFF
TRBJ1-1 . TRBV30 . TGTGCCTGGAGTGTATGGGGGGCCCCGGGGGGCACTGAAGCTTTCTTT CAWSVWGAPGGTEAFF
TRBJ2-5 many TRBV5-6 . TGTGCCAGCAGCTTGGGTACGTCAGTTCAAGAGACCCAGTACTTC CASSLGTSVQETQYF
TRBJ1-1 . TRBV20-1 . TGCAGTGCTAGCCGGGGGGACACTGAAGCTTTCTTT CSASRGDTEAFF
TRBJ2-5 few TRBV24-1 TRBD2 TGTGCCACCAGTGATCCCGGGGGGGGCCGGAAGACCCAGTACTTC CATSDPGGGRKTQYF
TRBJ2-1 many TRBV5-1 TRBD2 TGCGCCAGCGGGACTAGCGCTACCTACAATGAGCAGTTCTTC CASGTSATYNEQFF
TRBJ1-4 . TRBV2 . TGTGCCAGCGGCGGGACATCCACAACTAATGAAAAACTGTTTTTT CASGGTSTTNEKLFF
TRBJ2-1 few TRBV5-5 TRBD2 TGTGCCAGCAGCTTAGCGGGAATCGGGACCAATGAGCAGTTCTTC CASSLAGIGTNEQFF
TRBJ2-2 many TRBV11-3 TRBD2 TGTGCCACCGGGGGGGCCTTTACGAACACCGGGGAGCTGTTTTTT CATGGAFTNTGELFF
TRBJ2-3 many TRBV10-3 TRBD2 TGTGCCATAAAGCCGGGTAGCGGGATGTCAGATACGCAGTATTTT CAIKPGSGMSDTQYF